Reported below is one T cell receptor beta chain. The antigen remains unidentified. V was cut by 3 bases and J by 5 bases, with 14 bases left in between. There are 15 residues in the CDR3. Germline V gene sequence: CDR1 LNHDA, CDR2 SQIVND (reference sequence). This sample is part of a study of T cells in Graves' hyperthyroidism and ophthalmopathy. Findings of the study overall: Within blood appeared most thyroid clonotypes that had expanded above 0.001. Classification by a 13 V-J model distinguished ophthalmopathy from stable hyperthyroidism.

Amplification yielded TCR beta CDR3 regions, with RNA transcripts as the source. First-round RT-PCR with HTBI primers amplified the TCR CDR3 region. TCRdb recomputed calls from the multiplex PCR reads with MiXCR, one row per CDR3 protein. The sample holds approximately 210,000 distinct CDR3 sequences, approximately 17% seen once. The chain has TRBV19 and TRBJ2-1; a weak D match, TRBD2 (7 bases). Sequenced material: blood. This sequence originates from a man aged 45-65 years with Graves' hyperthyroidism. In DNA, the CDR3 is TGTGCCAGTAGTATGGGGGCTAGCGGCAACAATGAGCAGTTCTTC. Translated, it gives CASSMGASGNNEQFF.